Sequencing of this T cell receptor (beta chain) was carried out in a study of T-cell memory formation after mild COVID-19 (dated by TCRdb to about 2021). The study in broad terms: TCR sequence clusters from the two donors were largely donor specific. Two young, previously healthy adult volunteers, one female and one male, were included in the cohort. In a couple of donors, T-cell clones that expanded and contracted after mild COVID-19 were tracked by sequencing TCRalpha and TCRbeta repertoires over time.

Study-wide conclusions, independent of this receptor: SARS-CoV-2 specificity of the second-wave clones peaking on day 37 was not confirmed. Clones that contracted from day 15 to 85 showed balanced CD4/CD8 phenotypes, whereas a second wave of clones that expanded from day 15 to 37 leaned towards CD4+. Contracting CD4+ clones were found mainly in CM and EM memory subsets, while CD8+ clones were enriched in EMRA. The study covered only a couple of mild cases, and larger cohorts including severe cases with pre-infection samples were considered necessary. The detection of some responding clones in pre-infection memory suggests that pre-existing cross-reactive memory T cells joined the SARS-CoV-2 response.

There are 14 amino acids in the CDR3, from cysteine to phenylalanine inclusive. Just the 42-base CDR3 DNA is kept, in frame starting at base 1. The CDR1 and CDR2 encoded by the germline V gene are MNHEY and SVGEGT. At the junction V is shortened by 4 bases and J by 3 bases, with 12 bases in between. The sequencer was an Illumina NovaSeq 6000. TCRalpha and TCRbeta cDNA libraries were constructed by 5'RACE with constant-segment primers, with sample barcodes and unique molecular identifiers being introduced. RNA was extracted from every sample with Trizol reagent. Library amplification was performed in two PCR steps, and a second sample barcode and Illumina TruSeq adapters were introduced in the second step. Libraries were sequenced on an Illumina NovaSeq with 2 x 150 bp paired-end reads. The authors' analysis ran thus. Reads were demultiplexed and collapsed into UMI-guided consensus sequences with migec v1.2.7. Using mixcr v2.1.11, the UMI consensuses were aligned to TRA and TRB V and J templates and assembled into clonotypes. Clonotypes were classified as expanded or contracted when called significant by both edgeR and NoisET, with noise models trained on biological replicates. edgeR calls used a false discovery rate-adjusted p below 0.01 and a log2 fold-change threshold of 1. As an exploratory analysis of dynamics, PCA with hierarchical clustering was applied to max-normalized trajectories of the 1000 most abundant clonotypes. Separately sequenced CD4+ and CD8+ repertoires were used to assign the CD4 or CD8 phenotype of responding clones. The public sequencing data were trimmed at Q25 with fastp and processed into clonotypes with MiXCR by TCRdb, which kept only in-frame beta chains. For every CDR3 protein sequence, its rows merge into one entry that carries the most common genes and DNA. The V and J calls, along with clone size, are taken from TCRdb and not from the paper's own processing. Here the sample has about 320,000 distinct CDR3 sequences; around an eighth occur a single time. Together, the top ten hold around 20% of the sample.

PBMCs were isolated by Ficoll-Paque density gradient centrifugation. This clonotype was seen more than once but under ten times. There is no known antigen for this receptor. Base quality data are lacking; no much larger clone is found one base away. This TCR derives from a man younger than 30 who had mild COVID-19 (a few samples of this study predate the infection). The sample titles of this study are shuffled in the database, so cell type and time point are left out; the donor was told from shared clones. Sequenced sample: PBMCs or a T cell subset sorted from them (not recorded which). The sequence links TRBV6-2 or TRBV6-3 to TRBJ1-2, with TRBD1 as a weak D call on 5 bases. The sequenced DNA is TGTGCCAGCAGTTCTCTCGGGGCGTACTATGGCTACACCTTC. Its product reads: CASSSLGAYYGYTF.